The 28 T cell receptor beta chains listed next were all sequenced from one sample in a study of blood T cell repertoires in COVID-19. Measured with immunoSEQ multiplex PCR; TCRdb has only the in-frame clones, and not every one. Of over 120,000 clones listed, 76% are singletons. Sequenced material: peripheral blood. The receptors were sampled from a woman aged 80 or older with active or convalescent COVID-19.

This clone was counted between two and nine times. The chain couples TRBV11-2 to TRBJ1-4; no definite D call. This CDR3 comprises 13 residues. V gave up 4 bases and J gave up 5 bases, with 8 bases separating them. Germline-derived CDR1 and CDR2 are SGHAT and FQNNGV. Here the CDR3 DNA reads TGTGCCAGCAGCTCAGGTCTAAATGAAAAACTGTTTTTT. It codes for CASSSGLNEKLFF.

This chain connects TRBV5-4 to TRBJ2-5; 10 bases map to TRBD2. The CDR3 covers 17 residues. In germline, CDR1 is SGHNT, CDR2 YYREEE (reference sequence). V trimming: 3 bases; J trimming: 7 bases; junction bases outside the gene matches: 15. The CDR3 nucleotides are TGTGCCAGCAGCTCGTGGTGGCCTAGCGGGGGATCTGGGACCCAGTACTTC. Protein sequence: CASSSWWPSGGSGTQYF. The full variable domain, rest sourced from reference TRBV5-4 and TRBJ2-5, is ETGVTQSPTHLIKTRGQQVTLRCSSQSGHNTVSWYQQALGQGPQFIFQYYREEENGRGNFPPRFSGLQFPNYSSELNVNALELDDSALYLCASSSWWPSGGSGTQYFGPGTRLLVL.

The genes are TRBV3-1 (or the pseudogene TRBV3-2) and TRBJ1-1; tentatively, D is TRBD1 (5 bases). V was cut by 0 bases and J by 0 bases, with 20 bases left in between. This CDR3 has 19 residues. Germline CDR1 LGHDT, CDR2 YNNKEL (reference sequence). The CDR3 protein is CASSQEKRRADRVNTEAFF. The DNA for the CDR3 is TGTGCCAGCAGCCAAGAGAAGCGCCGGGCCGACAGAGTGAACACTGAAGCTTTCTTT.

This chain connects TRBV2 to TRBJ2-7, with 8 bases identical to TRBD1. Germline V CDR1 and CDR2: SNHLY, FYNNEI. V lost 1 base to trimming and J lost 3 bases; unmatched junction nucleotides: 5. This CDR3 has 15 amino acids. CDR3 sequence: CASSEVAGGLYEQYF. Written as DNA, the CDR3 is TGTGCCAGCAGTGAAGTGGCAGGGGGCCTCTACGAGCAGTACTTC.

The chain carries TRBV6-2 or TRBV6-3 and TRBJ1-2; no clear D. The CDR3 is 12 residues long. Trimming removed 2 bases from V and 7 bases from J, with 8 bases in between. CDR1 and CDR2 (germline): MNHEY, SVGEGT. The CDR3 bases are TGTGCCAGCAGTTACCCATCGCGTGGCTACACCTTC. Encoded protein: CASSYPSRGYTF.

The gene calls are TRBV28 and TRBJ2-7; possible D gene TRBD2, 6 bases. There are 13 residues in the CDR3. Trimming left V 6 bases short and J 3 bases short, with 12 bases between. The V gene's germline CDR1 is MDHEN and CDR2 SYDVKM. This CDR3 reads CASSSGGFYEQYF. CDR3 in DNA: TGTGCCAGCAGCTCCGGGGGTTTCTACGAGCAGTACTTC.

The J gene is TRBJ2-7, the V gene TRBV23-1, with unresolved D. TRBV23-1 is annotated as an ORF whose role is uncertain. Between the trimmed V and J ends, which lost 8 bases and 4 bases, there was a span of 15 bases. The CDR3 is made up of 13 amino acids. CDR3 sequence (DNA): TGCGCCAGCCCACTTAACCCCCTTTACGAGCAGTACTTC. Amino acids: CASPLNPLYEQYF.

The gene calls are TRBV5-5 and TRBJ1-1; 9 bases line up with TRBD1. The V segment lost 7 bases and the J segment 11 bases; nucleotides outside the gene matches: 6. From germline, CDR1 is SGHKS and CDR2 YYEKEE (reference sequence). The CDR3 extends over 11 amino acids. Written as DNA, the CDR3 is TGTGCCAGCCGAGGGGACAGGGTCGCTTTCTTT. Its protein is CASRGDRVAFF.

The chain carries TRBV18 and TRBJ1-3, with 9 bases matching TRBD1. Per the germline V gene, CDR1 is KGHSH and CDR2 is LQKENI. Unmatched junction bases numbered 7, after V lost 3 bases and J lost 4 bases. The CDR3 totals 16 residues. The CDR3 loop is CASSPTGTGLGNTIYF. The DNA for the CDR3 is TGTGCCAGCTCACCCACCGGGACAGGGTTAGGAAACACCATATATTTT.

This chain links TRBV2 with TRBJ1-5; TRBD1 matches at 11 bases. The V and J ends lost 8 bases and 3 bases, in that order; junction bases with no gene match: 6. Germline-derived CDR1 and CDR2 are SNHLY and FYNNEI. This CDR3 has 15 residues. CDR3 region: CASLRDRGYNQPQHF. The DNA for the CDR3 is TGTGCCAGCCTCCGGGACAGGGGGTACAATCAGCCCCAGCATTTT.

The chain recombines TRBV6-2 or TRBV6-3 with TRBJ1-1, with D maybe TRBD1 (6 bases). This CDR3 spans 16 amino acids. V was cut by 2 bases and J by 0 bases, with 13 bases left in between. Germline loops: CDR1 MNHEY, CDR2 SVGEGT. The CDR3 bases are TGTGCCAGCAGTTACGACAGGCTAGAGATGAACACTGAAGCTTTCTTT. Its translation is CASSYDRLEMNTEAFF.

The rearrangement joins TRBV2 to TRBJ2-1, with 11 nucleotides matching TRBD2. The CDR3 is made up of 15 amino acids. V dropped 5 bases and J dropped 4; count of bases not matched to a gene: 4. CDR1 and CDR2 (germline): SNHLY, FYNNEI. CDR3 bases: TGTGCCAGCAGTCTAGCGGGGGGCCTATACAATGAGCAGTTCTTC. This sequence encodes CASSLAGGLYNEQFF. The complete variable domain, with remaining parts taken from reference TRBV2 and TRBJ2-1, reads EPEVTQTPSHQVTQMGQEVILRCVPISNHLYFYWYRQILGQKVEFLVSFYNNEISEKSEIFDDQFSVERPDGSNFTLKIRSTKLEDSAMYFCASSLAGGLYNEQFFGPGTRLTVL.

This chain connects TRBV29-1 to TRBJ2-5, with 10 bases fitting TRBD2. There are 13 residues in the CDR3. Germline V gene sequence: CDR1 SQVTM, CDR2 ANQGSEA. J gave up 2 bases and V 4 bases, and 1 base lay outside the gene matches. The CDR3, as DNA: TGCAGCGTTGCTAGCGGGGGACAAGAGACCCAGTACTTC. It is translated as CSVASGGQETQYF.

In DNA form, the CDR3 reads TGTGCCAGTAGCTCCGGGAGGAACACTGAAGCTTTCTTT. It translates to CASSSGRNTEAFF. This chain links TRBV19 with TRBJ1-1; D call uncertain. CDR1 is LNHDA, CDR2 SQIVND, per germline (reference sequence). V was cut by 6 bases and J by 1 base, with 9 bases left in between. The CDR3 loop spans 13 amino acids. Together with reference TRBV19 and TRBJ1-1, the CDR3 gives the full variable domain: DGGITQSPKYLFRKEGQNVTLSCEQNLNHDAMYWYRQDPGQGLRLIYYSQIVNDFQKGDIAEGYSVSREKKESFPLTVTSAQKNPTAFYLCASSSGRNTEAFFGQGTRLTVV.

The genes are TRBV27 and TRBJ2-1; TRBD2 aligns across 7 bases. J lost 3 bases, V lost 8 bases, and 7 bases had no gene match. CDR1 and CDR2 from the germline V gene are MNHEY and SMNVEV (reference sequence). The CDR3 contains 14 residues. For the CDR3, the DNA is TGTGCCAGCCGCGGGGGAGAAAGCTACAATGAGCAGTTCTTC. It is translated as CASRGGESYNEQFF.

The table lists this clone with a few counts. The V gene is TRBV7-3, the J gene TRBJ2-2; 7 bases agree with TRBD1. Germline CDR1 reads SGHTA; CDR2 reads FQGTGA. With 3 bases clipped from V and 5 bases from J, the junction kept 9 bases outside the gene matches. CDR3 length: 16 residues. The CDR3 sequence: CASSFNHRGGTGELFF. The CDR3 DNA reads TGTGCCAGCAGCTTCAATCACAGGGGCGGAACCGGGGAGCTGTTTTTT.

The chain joins TRBV6-4 to TRBJ1-1, with 7 bases aligning to TRBD1. The CDR3 runs 12 residues. Germline V gene data show CDR1 as MRHNA and CDR2 as SNTAGT. V lost 6 bases, J lost 9 bases, and 7 bases stayed unmatched. CDR3 bases: TGTGCCAGCAGGACGGGGACAGACAAAGCTTTCTTT. Protein: CASRTGTDKAFF.

The rearrangement links TRBV19 to TRBJ2-1; D unclear. The germline gives CDR1 LNHDA, CDR2 SQIVND (reference sequence). V lost 8 bases, J lost 0 bases, and 8 bases lay in between. The CDR3 is 13 amino acids. The CDR3 is CASGISSYNEQFF. As DNA, the CDR3 is TGTGCCAGTGGCATAAGCTCCTACAATGAGCAGTTCTTC.

This rearrangement joins TRBV28 to TRBJ1-1; D is unresolved. The CDR3 spans 16 residues. Germline CDR1 reads MDHEN; CDR2 reads SYDVKM. Trimming removed 7 bases at V and 4 bases at J, with 22 bases between. This CDR3 reads CASIPSGSPLGTEAFF. The CDR3, as DNA: TGTGCCAGCATCCCCTCAGGCAGCCCTTTAGGCACTGAAGCTTTCTTT.

The chain carries TRBV6-4 and TRBJ1-5; no clear D. Trimming shortened V by 4 bases and J by 1 base, and 5 bases separated the two germline ends. The CDR3 extends over 13 amino acids. CDR1 MRHNA and CDR2 SNTAGT come from the germline V gene. CDR3 DNA: TGTGCCAGCAGTGCGGGGAGCAATCAGCCCCAGCATTTT. It codes for CASSAGSNQPQHF.

The CDR3 DNA reads TGTGCCAGCAGCCCCCGCAGGCGGGACTTCAATGAGCAGTTCTTC. Amino acid sequence: CASSPRRRDFNEQFF. V gene TRBV27 combines with J gene TRBJ2-1, with D tentatively TRBD2 (6 bases). This CDR3 spans 15 amino acids. CDR1 MNHEY and CDR2 SMNVEV come from the germline V gene (reference sequence). Trimming left V 6 bases short and J 6 bases short, with 18 bases between.

This clone was picked up many times. The DNA of the CDR3 is TGTGCCAGCAGCCGATTAGACAGGGTCAACACTGAAGCTTTCTTT. It yields the protein CASSRLDRVNTEAFF. V gene TRBV9 combines with J gene TRBJ1-1, with 7 bases matching TRBD1. This CDR3 has 15 residues. CDR1 is SGDLS, CDR2 YYNGEE, per germline. The ends lost 4 bases at V and 2 bases at J; junction bases unmatched: 8.

This rearrangement joins TRBV27 to TRBJ2-6; the match to TRBD1 covers 8 bases. This CDR3 has 18 amino acids. The ends lost 7 bases at V and 0 bases at J; junction bases unmatched: 11. Germline-derived CDR1 and CDR2 are MNHEY and SMNVEV (reference sequence). Here the CDR3 DNA reads TGTGCCAGCACCACCCCCGGGACAGGTTCCTCTGGGGCCAACGTCCTGACTTTC. The encoded protein is CASTTPGTGSSGANVLTF.

This clone was detected a few times. The CDR3 sequence is CASTRGTGAWGYTF. The DNA for the CDR3 is TGTGCCAGCACCCGGGGTACAGGGGCCTGGGGCTACACCTTC. V gene TRBV9 combines with J gene TRBJ1-2, with 7 bases identical to TRBD1. This CDR3 spans 14 amino acids. CDR1 and CDR2 from the germline V gene are SGDLS and YYNGEE. J gave up 8 bases and V 6 bases, and 13 bases lay outside the gene matches. Complete variable domain (other parts from reference TRBV9 and TRBJ1-2): DSGVTQTPKHLITATGQRVTLRCSPRSGDLSVYWYQQSLDQGLQFLIQYYNGEERAKGNILERFSAQQFPDLHSELNLSSLELGDSALYFCASTRGTGAWGYTFGSGTRLTVV.

The chain combines TRBV14 with TRBJ1-2; no clear D. Looked up from germline, CDR1 is SGHDN and CDR2 is FVKESK. The CDR3 consists of 16 residues. Trimming took 0 bases from V and 4 from J, leaving 15 bases between them. CDR3 in DNA: TGTGCCAGCAGCCAAGAACGAACATTCCCTCCCTATGGCTACACCTTC. Translated: CASSQERTFPPYGYTF.

V gene TRBV5-4 combines with J gene TRBJ2-1; the match to TRBD2 covers 8 bases. CDR3 size: 17 residues. The germline gives CDR1 SGHNT, CDR2 YYREEE (reference sequence). Trimming cost V 5 bases and J 1 base; bases outside gene matches: 11. In DNA form, the CDR3 reads TGTGCCAGCAGTCCTACCTCGACTAGCGCGTCCTACAATGAGCAGTTCTTC. Its protein is CASSPTSTSASYNEQFF.

This clone was found a few times. The chain has TRBV30 and TRBJ1-1, with 10 nucleotides matching TRBD1. Germline values: CDR1 GTSNPN, CDR2 SVGIG (reference sequence). J lost 4 bases, V lost 4 bases, and 9 bases had no gene match. The CDR3 totals 15 residues. The CDR3 sequence is CAWKPDRGPVTEAFF. The CDR3 region has the DNA TGTGCCTGGAAACCCGACAGGGGGCCTGTCACTGAAGCTTTCTTT.

The chain employs TRBV7-3 and TRBJ2-1; 12 positions match TRBD2. The CDR3 totals 16 residues. V trimming: 0 bases; J trimming: 6 bases; junction bases outside the gene matches: 3. Germline CDR1 reads SGHTA; CDR2 reads FQGTGA. CDR3 in DNA: TGTGCCAGCAGCTTAACCCCTAGCGGGGGGGCCAATGAGCAGTTCTTC. Its translation is CASSLTPSGGANEQFF. The entire variable domain, with the rest obtained from reference TRBV7-3 and TRBJ2-1, is as follows: GAGVSQTPSNKVTEKGKYVELRCDPISGHTALYWYRQSLGQGPEFLIYFQGTGAADDSGLPNDRFFAVRPEGSVSTLKIQRTERGDSAVYLCASSLTPSGGANEQFFGPGTRLTVL.